This TCR beta chain was sequenced in a study of OX40 agonist ivuxolimab in advanced cancers. Turning to the overall study: Ivuxolimab was an agonistic, fully human IgG2 monoclonal antibody directed against OX40 (CD134), a costimulatory receptor. Partial responses occurred in three dose-escalation patients, of whom one had hepatocellular carcinoma and two had cutaneous melanoma. Peripheral TCRbeta sequencing was intended to test whether TCR sequence diversity was altered and clonal T-cell expansion was caused by ivuxolimab. The paper reports the monotherapy dose-escalation portion (N ≈ 50 patients) of the phase I ivuxolimab trial. Of the approximately 54 dose-escalation patients, hepatocellular carcinoma was present in 19, melanoma in approximately 15, renal cell carcinoma in 9 and head and neck cancer in 9. A male proportion of around 81% and a mean age of around 60 years, ranging from about 20 to 85, were recorded for the dose-escalation cohort. Intravenous ivuxolimab was administered to patients every 2 weeks at six dose levels: 0.01, 0.1, 0.3, 1.5, 3 and 10 mg/kg. Prior anti-PD-1, anti-PD-L1 or anti-CTLA-4 therapy was permitted, and checkpoint inhibitors had been received by about 37% of dose-escalation patients. The paper as a whole reports these results and caveats: At doses from 0.1 to 3.0 mg/kg, clonal expansion was seen in both CD4+ and CD8+ blood T cells between baseline and week 6. The antigen specificity of the peripheral T cells that underwent clonal expansion was not determined. Low levels of normalized T-cell clonal expansion were also shown by some nonresponding patients. Partial responders in the 0.1-3.0 mg/kg groups had among the lowest normalized peripheral clonal expansion, especially among CD8+ T cells. On average, CD8+ T cells showed more expanded clones than CD4+ T cells after ivuxolimab.

A note on this clone: Its binding antigen is unknown. Base qualities are not at hand, and no much larger clone is one base apart.

From its cysteine to its phenylalanine, the CDR3 spans 14 amino acids. CDR3 DNA is the only sequence kept; it has 42 bases, read in frame from the first base. Sequences SQVTM (CDR1) and ANQGSEA (CDR2) are obtained from the germline V gene. V ends up 6 bases short and J 7 bases short, with an unmatched junction base count of 11. Patients with a history of autoimmune disease or receiving systemic immunosuppression were excluded from the trial. Peripheral blood for TCR sequencing was drawn from every dose cohort at baseline, at cycle 4 day 1 and at cycle 7 day 1. The samples were taken from a phase I, first-in-human, multicenter, open-label dose-escalation trial of ivuxolimab. Adults with locally advanced or metastatic head and neck squamous cell, hepatocellular, melanoma or renal cell carcinoma were enrolled in the trial. Before TCR sequencing, CD4+ T cells and CD8+ T cells were sorted from peripheral blood as separate populations.

Genomic DNA was extracted from sorted cells for sequencing of the TCRbeta CDR3 region. The immunoSEQ Assay was used for sequencing of TCRbeta CDR3 regions. What TCRdb holds here is the immuneACCESS table cut down to in-frame rearrangements. Part of the clones is not present; checked against another copy, under half of the missing clones reflect an unresolved V gene, and the others are unexplained. For this sample there are 9,500 to 15,000 clones; under 85% appear just once. The ten top clones hold roughly 20% of the sample. The receptor's source is an adult with an advanced solid tumor such as melanoma, head and neck, liver or kidney cancer. The sample here was CD4+ or CD8+ T cells sorted from blood, taken in a trial of the OX40 agonist ivuxolimab. The chain links TRBV29-1 with TRBJ2-2; 7 bases in the junction line up with TRBD1. CDR3 loop: CSVLGGTVNGELFF. The DNA sequence follows: TGCAGCGTGCTGGGTGGGACAGTAAACGGGGAGCTGTTTTTT.